This is a list of T cell receptor beta chains from one sample in a study of T and B cells in COVID-19 patients. MiXCR was run by TCRdb on the multiplex PCR reads, yielding one entry per CDR3 protein. In the table there are more than 15,000 distinct CDR3 sequences, 36% of which are singletons. Sequencing was performed on blood. These receptors were taken from a human donor with active COVID-19. Both conserved end residues are trimmed from each CDR3.

TRBJ1-1	TRBV6-5	ASSYSIGYTEAF
TRBJ1-2	TRBV12-3/TRBV12-4	ASSHQRRGGGYT
TRBJ2-3	TRBV15	ATSKAWMLAGTDTQY
TRBJ1-6	TRBV12-3/TRBV12-4	ASSPTQPNSPLH
TRBJ1-3	TRBV5-1	ASSPRTEGNTIY
TRBJ2-3	TRBV6-6	ASSTLGTSGDADTQY
TRBJ1-2	TRBV18	ASSRRDRETLRDYGYT
TRBJ2-2	TRBV19	ASSTSGGRELF
TRBJ1-2	TRBV5-4	ARSLVLTAYGYT
TRBJ1-1	TRBV7-9	ASSPIFPPMNTEAF
TRBJ1-2	TRBV18	ASSPALDGYT
TRBJ2-5	TRBV27	ASSGDQRTQY
TRBJ1-6	TRBV10-3	AISDPQGPSYNSPLH
TRBJ1-6	TRBV21-1	ASSTHGLTNSPLH
TRBJ2-3	TRBV12-3/TRBV12-4	ASSPGGVSTDTQY
TRBJ2-5	TRBV29-1	SVVGQEETQY
TRBJ2-2	TRBV7-9	ASSLALGMGTGELF
TRBJ2-3	TRBV15	ATSRDGGDTDTQY
TRBJ1-6	TRBV27	ASSPQALVVTLH
TRBJ1-4	TRBV29-1	SVEEGRANEKLF
TRBJ1-3	TRBV6-1	ASRTVPSSGNTIY
TRBJ1-6	TRBV5-3	ARHEGQKGWNSPLH
TRBJ1-2	TRBV12-3/TRBV12-4	ASSLLLPYGYT
TRBJ2-3	TRBV6-1	ASSEEILAAMGDTQY
TRBJ2-1	TRBV27	ASSPYPPQLAGGSEQF
TRBJ2-1	TRBV6-5	ASSYSGQGAW
TRBJ2-2	TRBV5-6	ASSLFQGRVGELF
TRBJ2-1	TRBV5-6	ASSLVAQGSAGEQF
TRBJ1-2	TRBV19	ASSTSGGPYT
TRBJ1-6	TRBV11-2	ASSDKTGGRSPLH
TRBJ2-1	TRBV6-5	ASSDTVGNEQF
TRBJ2-5	TRBV7-2	ASRRAAHETQY
TRBJ2-7	TRBV18	ASSPLGSGGAGEQY
TRBJ1-6	TRBV4-3	ASSQHANSPLH
TRBJ1-5	TRBV19	ASSQLGLDRVNQPQH
TRBJ2-1	TRBV6-1	ASSDGGGIYNEQF
TRBJ2-3	TRBV2	ASSETRNSLVSLY
TRBJ2-7	TRBV6-2/TRBV6-3	ASPEPFQVRGVKNEQY
TRBJ1-1	TRBV29-1	SVSRGYTEAF
TRBJ2-7	TRBV7-9	ASSRQSYEQY
TRBJ2-1	TRBV5-4	ASSLRSRHNEQF
TRBJ2-3	TRBV6-5	ASCSGGTDTQY
TRBJ2-5	TRBV5-4	ASSLVGEGETQY
TRBJ2-2	TRBV27	ASSLSTGLNTGELF
TRBJ1-1	TRBV6-5	ASSYWLDTEAF
TRBJ1-1	TRBV7-9	ASRLTGNTEAF
TRBJ2-3	TRBV7-6	ASSLVGTSGGVLSGTQY
TRBJ2-3	TRBV10-3	AISEGGGTDTQY
TRBJ2-7	TRBV19	VRRDRPTQQY
TRBJ2-7	TRBV20-1	SVWTGSHEQY
TRBJ2-3	TRBV27	ASSSRQGSLTDTQY
TRBJ1-2	TRBV5-1	ASSLGDSNYGYT
TRBJ2-1	TRBV27	ASQLAGGRYEQF
TRBJ2-1	TRBV5-4	ASSPAPRGPDEQF
TRBJ2-2	TRBV19	ASSISLRHGELF
TRBJ1-6	TRBV5-1	ASSLDSANSPLH
TRBJ2-3	TRBV27	ASSFRHYRGGGFDTQY